Shown below are 14 T cell receptor beta chains from a single sample sequenced in a study of identifying expanded T cells in peripheral blood. Assay used: immunoSEQ multiplex PCR; TCRdb lists only in-frame clones, some missing. The sample contains more than 55,000 clones, more than 70% of which appear only once. The sample was blood. These TCRs come from a person aged 18 to 70 in good health.

The table lists this clone with a count of one. The chain uses TRBV2 and TRBJ1-2; D gene unclear. CDR1 is SNHLY, CDR2 FYNNEI, per germline. The CDR3 covers 11 residues. V lost 9 bases, J lost 8 bases, and 13 bases lay in between. DNA of the CDR3: TGTGCCAGTATAATTTCGGGCGGCTACACCTTC. It is translated as CASIISGGYTF. Full variable domain (rest looked up from reference TRBV2 and TRBJ1-2): EPEVTQTPSHQVTQMGQEVILRCVPISNHLYFYWYRQILGQKVEFLVSFYNNEISEKSEIFDDQFSVERPDGSNFTLKIRSTKLEDSAMYFCASIISGGYTFGSGTRLTVV.

The rearrangement uses TRBV28 and TRBJ1-1; D gene ambiguous. The germline V gene has CDR1 MDHEN and CDR2 SYDVKM. The CDR3 loop spans 14 amino acids. V gave up 1 base and J gave up 1 base, with 7 bases separating them. The CDR3: CASSLFSRNTEAFF. The CDR3 DNA sequence: TGTGCCAGCAGTTTATTTTCCAGGAACACTGAAGCTTTCTTT.

This sequence joins TRBV4-1 and TRBJ1-4; possibly TRBD1 for D (5 bases). This CDR3 has 16 amino acids. Trimming cost V 0 bases and J 3 bases, with 11 bases left between them. Germline CDR1 reads MGHRA; CDR2 reads YSYEKL. CDR3 sequence reads: CASSQDPGTANEKLFF. The DNA for the CDR3 is TGCGCCAGCAGCCAAGATCCCGGGACGGCTAATGAAAAACTGTTTTTT.

This chain links TRBV7-9 with TRBJ2-7; tentatively, D is TRBD1 (6 bases). Germline CDR1 and CDR2: SEHNR and FQNEAQ (reference sequence). The CDR3 sequence is 15 residues long. With 1 base removed from V and 4 bases from J, the gap between germline ends came to 14 bases. The CDR3 reads CASSLVGARAYEQYF. The CDR3 DNA is TGTGCCAGCAGCTTAGTGGGGGCGAGGGCATACGAGCAGTACTTC.

The CDR3 loop is CASSYSGEIGYGYTF. The CDR3 DNA is TGTGCCAGCAGTTACTCGGGAGAGATAGGCTATGGCTACACCTTC. The chain carries TRBV6-6 and TRBJ1-2; D gene ambiguous. V lost 0 bases, J lost 4 bases, and 12 bases lay in between. The CDR3 covers 15 residues. Germline CDR1 MNHNY, CDR2 SVGAGI (reference sequence).

This clone has a single count. V usage is TRBV6-8 and J usage is TRBJ2-4, with D possibly TRBD2 on 6 matching bases. The CDR3 runs to 16 residues. Germline V CDR1 and CDR2: MNHGY, SAAAGT. Trimming pared 6 bases from V and 2 bases from J, leaving 17 bases between. DNA of the CDR3: TGTGCCAGCAGCCGCGGGACTCACACTACCAAAAACATTCAGTACTTC. Translation: CASSRGTHTTKNIQYF.

This clone was detected once. This sequence joins TRBV7-6 and TRBJ2-2, with unresolved D. The CDR3 sequence is 14 residues long. Per germline, CDR1 SGHVS and CDR2 FNYEAQ. V lost 5 bases, J lost 2 bases, and 9 bases lay in between. DNA for the CDR3: TGTGCCAGCAGCATCGATGGAAACACCGGGGAGCTGTTTTTT. It specifies CASSIDGNTGELFF.

This clone has only one observation. As DNA, the CDR3 is TGCGCCAGCAGTCAAAACAGGGGGCGGAGGGAAAAACTGTTTTTT. Protein product: CASSQNRGRREKLFF. This sequence joins TRBV23-1 and TRBJ1-4, with 9 bases identical to TRBD1. TRBV23-1 is an ORF, with its function uncertain. V was clipped by 2 bases and J by 8 bases; unmatched bases: 6. CDR3 length equals 15 residues.

The genes are TRBV7-3 and TRBJ2-2, with a possible D match to TRBD2 (5 bases). V was shortened by 3 bases and J by 7 bases, with 12 bases between the two germline ends. Germline lookup yields CDR1 SGHTA and CDR2 FQGTGA. This CDR3 has 14 residues. The CDR3 bases are TGTGCCAGCAGCTTCTCTTCCGGGGTCGGGGAGCTGTTTTTT. It yields the protein CASSFSSGVGELFF. Complete variable domain (other parts from reference TRBV7-3 and TRBJ2-2): GAGVSQTPSNKVTEKGKYVELRCDPISGHTALYWYRQSLGQGPEFLIYFQGTGAADDSGLPNDRFFAVRPEGSVSTLKIQRTERGDSAVYLCASSFSSGVGELFFGEGSRLTVL.

CDR3 DNA: TGTGCCAGCAGTGGGACATATGGCTACACCTTC. It codes for CASSGTYGYTF. V and J are TRBV6-5 and TRBJ1-2, with a possible D match to TRBD1 (6 bases). The V end was cut by 5 bases, the J end by 5 bases, with 6 bases between. CDR3 length: 11 amino acids. The germline CDR1 and CDR2 sequences are MNHEY and SVGAGI.

This sequence joins TRBV18 and TRBJ2-7; 10 nucleotides match TRBD2. This CDR3 has 15 residues. V dropped 1 base and J dropped 6; count of bases not matched to a gene: 6. Germline V CDR1 and CDR2: KGHSH, LQKENI. As DNA, the CDR3 is TGTGCCAGCTCACCACAGGCTAGCGGGGGCCGCGAGCAGTACTTC. It is translated as CASSPQASGGREQYF.

The chain links TRBV2 to TRBJ2-2; 8 bases agree with TRBD2. The V and J ends lost 6 bases and 7 bases, in that order; junction bases with no gene match: 7. Germline V gene lookup returns CDR1 SNHLY and CDR2 FYNNEI. The CDR3 consists of 14 residues. CDR3 amino acids: CASRPGLAGGELFF. CDR3 DNA sequence: TGTGCCAGCAGACCCGGACTAGCTGGCGGGGAGCTGTTTTTT. Filled out from reference TRBV2 and TRBJ2-2, the complete variable domain reads EPEVTQTPSHQVTQMGQEVILRCVPISNHLYFYWYRQILGQKVEFLVSFYNNEISEKSEIFDDQFSVERPDGSNFTLKIRSTKLEDSAMYFCASRPGLAGGELFFGEGSRLTVL.

This chain uses TRBV29-1 with TRBJ2-1, with D maybe TRBD2 (6 bases). V was trimmed by 3 bases and J by 8 bases, leaving 11 bases between them. Germline lookup yields CDR1 SQVTM and CDR2 ANQGSEA. The CDR3 totals 12 residues. DNA for the CDR3: TGCAGCGTTGACGCTGGGGAGGATGAGCAGTTCTTC. Its protein product is CSVDAGEDEQFF.

The rearrangement joins TRBV27 to TRBJ2-2; weak D call: TRBD2 (6 bases). V lost 8 bases to trimming and J lost 7 bases, with 17 bases between them. The CDR3 length is 14 residues. Germline values: CDR1 MNHEY, CDR2 SMNVEV (reference sequence). CDR3 protein: CASGGLGMSGELFF. The DNA for the CDR3 is TGTGCCAGCGGGGGGTTGGGGATGAGCGGGGAGCTGTTTTTT.